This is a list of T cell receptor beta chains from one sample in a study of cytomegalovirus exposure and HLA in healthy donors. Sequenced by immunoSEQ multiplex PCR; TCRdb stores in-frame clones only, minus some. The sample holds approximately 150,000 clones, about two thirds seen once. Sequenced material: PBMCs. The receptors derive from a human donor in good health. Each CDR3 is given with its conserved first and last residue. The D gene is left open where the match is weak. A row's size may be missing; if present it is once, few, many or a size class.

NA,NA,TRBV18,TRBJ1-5,CASSPPPGGQPQHF
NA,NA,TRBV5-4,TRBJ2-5,CASSLSQQETQYF
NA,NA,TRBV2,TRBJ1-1,CASSEEAGAFF
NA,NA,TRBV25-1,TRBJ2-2,CASGRNTGTGELFF
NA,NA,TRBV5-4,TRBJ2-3,CASSLATDTQYF
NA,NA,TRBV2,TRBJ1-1,CASSKRQEAFF
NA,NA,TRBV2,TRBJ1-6,CATTRDYVSVGNFSPLHF
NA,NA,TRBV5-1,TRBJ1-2,CASSPRSDSYGYTF
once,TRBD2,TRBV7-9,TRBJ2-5,CASSWASGLWGETQYF
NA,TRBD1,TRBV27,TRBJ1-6,CASSFRQGAGDSPLHF
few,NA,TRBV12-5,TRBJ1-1,CASGLMTLIRQEIHWNTEAFF
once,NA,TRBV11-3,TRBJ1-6,CASSLVAPLHF
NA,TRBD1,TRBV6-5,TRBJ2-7,CASSEQGGLRHEQYF
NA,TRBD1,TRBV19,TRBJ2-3,CASSIGVAGGSLRTDTQYF
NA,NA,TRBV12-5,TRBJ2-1,CASQGYTVSSEQFF
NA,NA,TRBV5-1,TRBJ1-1,CASSASSNSPEAFF
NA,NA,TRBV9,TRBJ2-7,CASSVDLGAARYF
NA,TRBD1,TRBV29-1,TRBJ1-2,CSVDPRGINGYTF
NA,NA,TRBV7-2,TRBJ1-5,CATTRGGAGNQPQHF
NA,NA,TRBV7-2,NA,CASSGGVHYEQYF
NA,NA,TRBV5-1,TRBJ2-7,CASSLGAAAYEQYF
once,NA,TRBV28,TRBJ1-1,CASRARGARGTEAFF
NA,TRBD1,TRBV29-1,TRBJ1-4,CSVSGTGDEKLFF